Below, 18 T cell receptor beta chains from the same sample are listed, as sequenced in a study of T cells in Graves' hyperthyroidism and ophthalmopathy. RNA transcripts provided the source from which TCR beta CDR3 regions were amplified. Primed by the HTBI set, a first-round RT-PCR was run on the TCR CDR3. A single record per CDR3 protein comes from TCRdb applying MiXCR to the multiplex PCR reads. This table has over 700,000 distinct CDR3 sequences, over 15% appearing once. The sequencing input was blood. These receptors came from a woman in her fifties or sixties with Graves' hyperthyroidism that later progressed to Graves' ophthalmopathy.

This clonotype has only a few counts. The chain combines TRBV6-5 with TRBJ1-2; 7 nucleotides line up with TRBD1. Germline V lookup: CDR1 MNHEY, CDR2 SVGAGI. Losses at the gene ends were 2 bases for V and 4 bases for J; bases not matched to a gene: 4. The CDR3 is 14 amino acids. CDR3 sequence: CASSYKGAGYGYTF. The CDR3 DNA reads as TGTGCCAGCAGTTACAAGGGGGCAGGCTATGGCTACACCTTC.

This chain uses TRBV7-8 with TRBJ2-2; 8 bases match TRBD2. From germline, CDR1 is SGHVS and CDR2 FQNEAQ. The CDR3 extends over 17 amino acids. After removal of 3 bases from V and 0 bases from J, the junction contained 6 bases not matched to a gene. CDR3 protein: CASSLGGGLTNTGELFF. In DNA, the CDR3 is TGTGCCAGCAGCTTGGGCGGGGGGCTTACGAACACCGGGGAGCTGTTTTTT.

The chain couples TRBV30 to TRBJ1-2, with a weak D call TRBD1 (5 bases). CDR1 is GTSNPN, CDR2 SVGIG, per germline (reference sequence). Trimming stripped 0 bases from V and 4 bases from J, with 9 bases between. CDR3 size: 13 residues. CDR3 sequence: CAWSVRTGYGYTF. DNA for the CDR3: TGTGCCTGGAGTGTACGAACAGGCTATGGCTACACCTTC.

The sample holds a few counts of this clonotype. The chain uses TRBV6-1 and TRBJ2-7, with 9 bases fitting TRBD1. Germline trimming cut 8 bases from V and 7 bases from J; bases unmatched to any gene: 9. There are 13 residues in the CDR3. From germline, CDR1 is MNHNS and CDR2 SASEGT. The CDR3, as DNA: TGTGCCAGCCAGGACAGGGGTCTATTTGAGCAGTACTTC. It codes for CASQDRGLFEQYF.

Note on this clonotype: At one of its ends the junction is not consistent with the germline gene, which may arise from a read error. Written as DNA, the CDR3 is TGTGCCAGCAGTGACTCCCCCTGGGGTGCAGGCCACAATGAGCAGTTCTTC. This gives the protein CASSDSPWGAGHNEQFF. V usage is TRBV6-2 or TRBV6-3 and J usage is TRBJ2-1; D gene unclear. Germline V CDR1 and CDR2: MNHEY, SVGEGT. The CDR3 runs to 17 residues.

This clonotype was seen repeatedly, ten times or more. The rearrangement joins TRBV7-2 to TRBJ2-7; tentative D call: TRBD1 (5 bases). V lost 3 bases and J lost 1, with 10 bases in between. This CDR3 spans 14 amino acids. Germline loops: CDR1 SGHTA, CDR2 FQGNSA. The CDR3 reads CASSFRGRSYEQYF. CDR3 nucleotide sequence: TGTGCCAGCAGCTTTAGGGGTCGGTCCTACGAGCAGTACTTC. The full variable domain, rest sourced from reference TRBV7-2 and TRBJ2-7, is GAGVSQSPSNKVTEKGKDVELRCDPISGHTALYWYRQSLGQGLEFLIYFQGNSAPDKSGLPSDRFSAERTGGSVSTLTIQRTQQEDSAVYLCASSFRGRSYEQYFGPGTRLTVT.

This clonotype showed up just a few times. This rearrangement joins TRBV3-1 to TRBJ1-1; no definite D call. CDR1 and CDR2 (germline): LGHDT, YNNKEL (reference sequence). This CDR3 spans 13 amino acids. The V end was cut by 0 bases, the J end by 11 bases, with 13 bases between. The CDR3 sequence is CASSQDITAAAFF. The CDR3 DNA sequence: TGTGCCAGCAGCCAAGACATCACGGCTGCGGCTTTCTTT.

The J gene is TRBJ2-7, the V gene TRBV5-8; D perhaps matches TRBD1 (7 bases). This CDR3 is built from 16 residues. The ends were cut back, 4 bases at V and 3 bases at J, with 20 bases in the middle. Germline-derived CDR1 and CDR2 are SGHTS and YDEGEE. CDR3 DNA: TGTGCCAGCAGCCCGGAGGGGTCAGGGGGGAACTACGAGCAGTACTTC. This encodes CASSPEGSGGNYEQYF.

The chain joins TRBV7-8 to TRBJ2-5; 11 nucleotides match TRBD2. Germline assignment: CDR1 SGHVS and CDR2 FQNEAQ. After removal of 5 bases from V and 5 bases from J, the junction contained 7 bases not matched to a gene. This CDR3 has 15 amino acids. The CDR3 DNA reads as TGTGCCAGCAGCCCGACTAGCGGGGTGTGGGAGACCCAGTACTTC. As protein: CASSPTSGVWETQYF.

This rearrangement joins TRBV20-1 to TRBJ2-1; 8 bases align to TRBD2. Trimming took 6 bases from V and 1 from J; bases not matched to a gene: 5. Germline V gene sequence: CDR1 DFQATT, CDR2 SNEGSKA (reference sequence). This CDR3 has 14 residues. CDR3 in amino acids: CSAGGGGSYNEQFF. The CDR3 region has the DNA TGCAGTGCCGGGGGGGGGGGTTCCTACAATGAGCAGTTCTTC.

This clonotype was counted only a few times. This chain uses TRBV27 with TRBJ1-1, with 8 bases matching TRBD1. CDR1 is MNHEY, CDR2 SMNVEV, per germline (reference sequence). The CDR3 length is 14 residues. V trimming: 4 bases; J trimming: 4 bases; junction bases outside the gene matches: 5. CDR3 sequence (DNA): TGTGCCAGCAGTTCAGGGGGCTCGCTCACTGAAGCTTTCTTT. It yields the protein CASSSGGSLTEAFF.

The chain carries TRBV15 and TRBJ1-5; maybe TRBD1 (5 bases). The germline V and J ends were trimmed by 0 bases and 9 bases, with 15 bases remaining between them. CDR1 and CDR2 (germline): LNHNV, YYDKDF (reference sequence). The CDR3 length is 15 residues. The CDR3 DNA reads TGTGCCACCAGCAGAGATCGGGAGGGGTCGAGGCCCCAGCATTTT. Its translation: CATSRDREGSRPQHF. Using reference TRBV15 and TRBJ1-5 for the parts outside the CDR3, the full variable domain is DAMVIQNPRYQVTQFGKPVTLSCSQTLNHNVMYWYQQKSSQAPKLLFHYYDKDFNNEADTPDNFQSRRPNTSFCFLDIRSPGLGDTAMYLCATSRDREGSRPQHFGDGTRLSIL.

The V and J genes are TRBV29-1 and TRBJ2-3; 12 nucleotides line up with TRBD2. With V trimmed by 0 bases and J by 1 base, 11 bases remained unmatched. Germline CDR1 and CDR2: SQVTM and ANQGSEA. There are 19 residues in the CDR3. This CDR3 reads CSVEDLETSGGVGTDTQYF. DNA of the CDR3: TGCAGCGTTGAAGATCTGGAGACTAGCGGGGGTGTGGGCACAGATACGCAGTATTTT.

In regard to this clonotype: This could be a read error, since a much larger clone is one nucleotide away. This chain uses TRBV7-2 with TRBJ2-1; TRBD2 matches 9 bases. V lost 2 bases and J lost 12; bases outside the gene matches: 11. This CDR3 has 15 amino acids. The germline gives CDR1 SGHTA, CDR2 FQGNSA. In DNA form, the CDR3 reads TGTGCCAGCAGCTTAAACCCTAGCGGGGAAAGTGGGCAGTTCTTC. It is translated as CASSLNPSGESGQFF.

The chain links TRBV12-3 or TRBV12-4 to TRBJ1-4; D uncertain. This CDR3 spans 11 amino acids. Trimming took off 5 bases at V and 11 bases at J, with 9 bases between the two ends. CDR3 nucleotide sequence: TGTGCCAGCAGTCTGGGCGGGAAACTGTTTTTT. Translating it yields CASSLGGKLFF.

The chain uses TRBV2 and TRBJ2-7, with TRBD1 matching 11 bases. CDR1 and CDR2 (germline): SNHLY, FYNNEI. The CDR3 contains 18 residues. After removal of 8 bases from V and 0 bases from J, the junction contained 15 bases not matched to a gene. The CDR3 nucleotides read TGTGCCAGCCTGGACAGGGGGCCGGGAGGCCTGTTCTCCTACGAGCAGTACTTC. It codes for CASLDRGPGGLFSYEQYF.

V is TRBV11-2 and J is TRBJ1-3; D not certain. The CDR3 extends over 16 amino acids. The germline V gene encodes CDR1 SGHAT and CDR2 FQNNGV. V lost 0 bases and J lost 0, with 9 bases in between. CDR3 sequence: CASSLDLGSSGNTIYF. The CDR3 coding sequence is TGTGCCAGCAGCTTAGATTTGGGGAGCTCTGGAAACACCATATATTTT.

The rearrangement joins TRBV5-1 to TRBJ1-2, with 7 bases aligning to TRBD1. This CDR3 has 16 amino acids. Germline lookup yields CDR1 SGHRS and CDR2 YFSETQ. J was trimmed by 3 bases and V by 1 base; bases with no gene match: 9. As DNA, the CDR3 is TGCGCCAGCAGCTTGCTCCCGACAGGGTTCGACTATGGCTACACCTTC. As protein: CASSLLPTGFDYGYTF.